This TCR beta chain was identified during a study of CD8 T cells in Susac syndrome. General study findings and limits: The number of Susac-specific public clones found was approximately 15 in total CD8+ repertoires and a few in CD8+ TEMRA repertoires.

Reverse transcription of about 0.5 to 1 ug RNA used random hexamers. Across 54 Vbeta and 13 Jbeta, immunoSEQ multiplex PCR amplified TCR beta CDR3. TCRdb fed the immunoSEQ multiplex PCR reads into MiXCR, producing one record per CDR3 protein. The sample holds tens of thousands of distinct CDR3 sequences, 96% seen once. Trimming left V 10 bases short and J 0 bases short, with 6 bases between. The CDR3 has 11 amino acids. From germline, CDR1 is MNHEY and CDR2 SVGAGI. TEMRA cells were FACS-enriched, with CD8+ and CD4+ T cells isolated negatively. As for this clonotype: As yet, its antigen is unknown.

The specimen sequenced was CD8+ T cells from PBMCs. This sequence joins TRBV6-5 and TRBJ1-2; D is ambiguous. The TCR originated in a human donor with Susac syndrome. The CDR3 DNA reads TGTGCCACGAGAGCTAACTATGGCTACACCTTC. Translation: CATRANYGYTF.